These T cell receptor beta chains were read from a single sample in a study of OX40 agonist ivuxolimab in advanced cancers. Profiled with immunoSEQ multiplex PCR; TCRdb holds only in-frame clones, not every one. In the table there are about 24,000 clones, 70% to 85% of which are singletons. The sample in question was CD4+ or CD8+ T cells sorted from blood, obtained in a trial of the OX40 agonist ivuxolimab. The receptors come from an adult with an advanced solid tumor such as melanoma, head and neck, liver or kidney cancer. CDR3s include the opening cysteine and the closing phenylalanine or tryptophan. Each record gives: CDR3 DNA, CDR3 protein, CDR3 length, clone size, V gene, D gene, J gene. D genes are given only for firm matches. Clone sizes are given selectively: once, few, many, or a class where the clone is expanded.

DNA: TGTGCCAGGGGAACGGGACAAACGGGCTACGAGCAGTACTTC
CDR3: CARGTGQTGYEQYF
length: 14
size: .
V: TRBV28
D: .
J: TRBJ2-7

DNA: TGTGCCAGCAGCTTATTACAGGGTACCTACAATGAGCAGTTCTTC
CDR3: CASSLLQGTYNEQFF
length: 15
size: .
V: TRBV7-9
D: .
J: TRBJ2-1

DNA: TGCGCCAGCAGCCAAGAGTCCGGGTCCTCCTACGAGCAGTACTTC
CDR3: CASSQESGSSYEQYF
length: 15
size: .
V: TRBV4-1
D: .
J: TRBJ2-7

DNA: TGTGCCACCAGCAGAGAAAGACTAGGCTCCTACAATGAGCAGTTCTTC
CDR3: CATSRERLGSYNEQFF
length: 16
size: .
V: TRBV15
D: .
J: TRBJ2-1

DNA: TGTGCCAGCAGGAATCCGGGACTCCAAGAGACCCAGTACTTC
CDR3: CASRNPGLQETQYF
length: 14
size: .
V: TRBV5-4
D: .
J: TRBJ2-5

DNA: TGTGCCAGCAGTTTGACTAGCGGGAGGCATGAGCAGTTCTTC
CDR3: CASSLTSGRHEQFF
length: 14
size: .
V: TRBV27
D: TRBD2
J: TRBJ2-1

DNA: TGCAGCGTTGCCGGGAGGCAAACCTACAATGAGCAGTTCTTC
CDR3: CSVAGRQTYNEQFF
length: 14
size: .
V: TRBV29-1
D: TRBD2
J: TRBJ2-1

DNA: TGTGCCAGCAGCTTAGCGTCAGGGGAAGCTTTCTTT
CDR3: CASSLASGEAFF
length: 12
size: .
V: TRBV7-8
D: .
J: TRBJ1-1

DNA: TGTGCCAGCAGCTTACAGGGACGGGGAGATACGCAGTATTTT
CDR3: CASSLQGRGDTQYF
length: 14
size: .
V: TRBV13
D: .
J: TRBJ2-3

DNA: TGCGCCAGCAGCTTGAACATAGGCTACGAGCAGTACTTC
CDR3: CASSLNIGYEQYF
length: 13
size: .
V: TRBV5-1
D: .
J: TRBJ2-7

DNA: TGTGCCAGCAGCAAAGCGCGTTCAGATGAACCTTACGAGCAGTACTTC
CDR3: CASSKARSDEPYEQYF
length: 16
size: .
V: TRBV21-1
D: .
J: TRBJ2-7

DNA: TGTGCCAGCAGCTTTTCAGCGGATCCTCTAAGGGAGCAGTACTTC
CDR3: CASSFSADPLREQYF
length: 15
size: .
V: TRBV5-6
D: .
J: TRBJ2-7

DNA: TGTGCCAGCAGTTTATGGTCCCGGTCAGATACGCAGTATTTT
CDR3: CASSLWSRSDTQYF
length: 14
size: .
V: TRBV27
D: .
J: TRBJ2-3

DNA: TGTGCCAGCAGCGCGCTCTCCTACGAGCAGTACTTC
CDR3: CASSALSYEQYF
length: 12
size: .
V: TRBV7-9
D: .
J: TRBJ2-7

DNA: TGTGCCAGCAGCCTGGGGTTTGGGGCCAACGTCCTGACTTTC
CDR3: CASSLGFGANVLTF
length: 14
size: .
V: TRBV9
D: .
J: TRBJ2-6

DNA: TGTGCCAGCAGCCACGGGGGGGTAAATGAAAAACTGTTTTTT
CDR3: CASSHGGVNEKLFF
length: 14
size: .
V: TRBV7-9
D: .
J: TRBJ1-4

DNA: TGCGCCAGCAGCCAAGGACAGGGGGTCTTAGGGGAGCTGTTTTTT
CDR3: CASSQGQGVLGELFF
length: 15
size: medium-sized
V: TRBV4-1
D: TRBD1
J: TRBJ2-2

DNA: TGTGCCAGCAGCTTCACCATCCGCAATGAGCAGTTCTTC
CDR3: CASSFTIRNEQFF
length: 13
size: .
V: TRBV5-4
D: .
J: TRBJ2-1

DNA: TGTGCCTGGGGGACAGGGCGGTTCGATACGCAGTATTTT
CDR3: CAWGTGRFDTQYF
length: 13
size: .
V: TRBV30
D: TRBD1
J: TRBJ2-3

DNA: TGTGCCAGCAGTTACACAGGCTCCAATGAGCAGTTCTTC
CDR3: CASSYTGSNEQFF
length: 13
size: .
V: TRBV27
D: .
J: TRBJ2-1

DNA: TGTGCCAGTAGTAATAGCAATGAGCAGTTCTTC
CDR3: CASSNSNEQFF
length: 11
size: .
V: TRBV19
D: .
J: TRBJ2-1

DNA: TGTGCCAGCAGCTTGGAAGCTAGCGGGTCCTCCTCCTACGAGCAGTACTTC
CDR3: CASSLEASGSSSYEQYF
length: 17
size: .
V: TRBV5-6
D: TRBD2
J: TRBJ2-7

DNA: TGTGCCAGCAGTTACTTCGGGGGCACAGATACGCAGTATTTT
CDR3: CASSYFGGTDTQYF
length: 14
size: .
V: TRBV6-5
D: .
J: TRBJ2-3

DNA: TGTGCCAGCACCGGTCTGTACGAGCAGTACTTC
CDR3: CASTGLYEQYF
length: 11
size: .
V: TRBV11-2
D: .
J: TRBJ2-7

DNA: TGTGCCAGCCCCGACACCGTCGAAGAGACCCAGTACTTC
CDR3: CASPDTVEETQYF
length: 13
size: .
V: TRBV7-3
D: .
J: TRBJ2-5

DNA: TGTGCCAGCAGCCTACACAGGGGGACTGAAGCTTTCTTT
CDR3: CASSLHRGTEAFF
length: 13
size: .
V: TRBV6-4
D: TRBD1
J: TRBJ1-1

DNA: TGCAGCGTTGGGAGTACATACGAGCAGTACTTC
CDR3: CSVGSTYEQYF
length: 11
size: medium-sized
V: TRBV29-1
D: .
J: TRBJ2-7

DNA: TGTGCCAGCAGCTCGGACGGGCAGGGGGCGTGGGAGCAGTACTTC
CDR3: CASSSDGQGAWEQYF
length: 15
size: .
V: TRBV7-9
D: TRBD1
J: TRBJ2-7

DNA: TGTGCCAGACAGGGAAGGAGCTCCTATAATTCACCCCTCCACTTT
CDR3: CARQGRSSYNSPLHF
length: 15
size: .
V: TRBV6-5
D: .
J: TRBJ1-6

DNA: TGTGCCAGCAGTTCTGGACAGTACAATGAGCAGTTCTTC
CDR3: CASSSGQYNEQFF
length: 13
size: .
V: TRBV6-5
D: .
J: TRBJ2-1

DNA: TGTGCCAGTATATGGGGACAGGGGCTAAATCAGCCCCAGCATTTT
CDR3: CASIWGQGLNQPQHF
length: 15
size: .
V: TRBV19
D: TRBD1
J: TRBJ1-5

DNA: TGTGCCAGCAGTGACGGAACAGGGGGCAGGCTAGATGGCTACACCTTC
CDR3: CASSDGTGGRLDGYTF
length: 16
size: few
V: TRBV2
D: TRBD1
J: TRBJ1-2

DNA: TGTGCCAGCAGTGAGATGGGGCGGGAGTGGGACTCCTACGAGCAGTACTTC
CDR3: CASSEMGREWDSYEQYF
length: 17
size: once
V: TRBV2
D: TRBD2
J: TRBJ2-7

DNA: TGTGCCAGCAGTTACTCGACTACCTACAATGAGCAGTTCTTC
CDR3: CASSYSTTYNEQFF
length: 14
size: .
V: TRBV6-5
D: .
J: TRBJ2-1

DNA: TGCGCCAGCAGCCAGTCTAGTGGGGGCTACACCTTC
CDR3: CASSQSSGGYTF
length: 12
size: .
V: TRBV4-1
D: .
J: TRBJ1-2

DNA: TGCGCCAGCAGCGGGGACGGGACCGAGCAAGAGACCCAGTACTTC
CDR3: CASSGDGTEQETQYF
length: 15
size: .
V: TRBV5-1
D: .
J: TRBJ2-5

DNA: TGTGCCAGCACTAGAACTTACGGCTACACCTTC
CDR3: CASTRTYGYTF
length: 11
size: .
V: TRBV6-1
D: .
J: TRBJ1-2

DNA: TGTGCCAGCAGTTTCACCTCGGGACTAACGTACCAAGAGACCCAGTACTTC
CDR3: CASSFTSGLTYQETQYF
length: 17
size: .
V: TRBV27
D: TRBD2
J: TRBJ2-5

DNA: TGTGCCAGCAGTTTCCCCATGAGCTCCTATAATTCACCCCTCCACTTT
CDR3: CASSFPMSSYNSPLHF
length: 16
size: .
V: TRBV28
D: .
J: TRBJ1-6

DNA: TGTGCCAGCAGTTCTCCGAGAAATACGCAGTATTTT
CDR3: CASSSPRNTQYF
length: 12
size: once
V: TRBV27
D: .
J: TRBJ2-3

DNA: TGTGCCATCAGTGAGTCGGCGGGAGCCACCTACGAGCAGTACTTC
CDR3: CAISESAGATYEQYF
length: 15
size: .
V: TRBV10-3
D: TRBD2
J: TRBJ2-7

DNA: TGTGCCAGCACCCCTCTAGCGGGAGGGCCGGATGAGCAGTTCTTC
CDR3: CASTPLAGGPDEQFF
length: 15
size: .
V: TRBV11-2
D: TRBD2
J: TRBJ2-1

DNA: TGTGCCAGCAGCCCCCCCATCAGGGCCAATAATGAAAAACTGTTTTTT
CDR3: CASSPPIRANNEKLFF
length: 16
size: .
V: TRBV7-9
D: .
J: TRBJ1-4

DNA: TGTGCCAGCAGTCCACACATTGACAGGGGGCGAAACACAGATACGCAGTATTTT
CDR3: CASSPHIDRGRNTDTQYF
length: 18
size: .
V: TRBV27
D: TRBD1
J: TRBJ2-3

DNA: TGTGCCAGCTCACTCGTATTTACAGATACGCAGTATTTT
CDR3: CASSLVFTDTQYF
length: 13
size: .
V: TRBV18
D: .
J: TRBJ2-3

DNA: TGCGCCAGCAGCGGGACTAGCTTCTACGAGCAGTACTTC
CDR3: CASSGTSFYEQYF
length: 13
size: .
V: TRBV5-1
D: TRBD2
J: TRBJ2-7

DNA: TGTGCTAGTGGCCCCCTCGGAGGGAGGACTGGCTACACCTTC
CDR3: CASGPLGGRTGYTF
length: 14
size: .
V: TRBV12-5
D: .
J: TRBJ1-2

DNA: TGTGCCAGCAGTTTACCCCCTCGGGAGGGAGGGTATTCACCCCTCCACTTT
CDR3: CASSLPPREGGYSPLHF
length: 17
size: .
V: TRBV28
D: .
J: TRBJ1-6

DNA: TGTGCCTGGGATGGACTAGTAGATACGCAGTATTTT
CDR3: CAWDGLVDTQYF
length: 12
size: .
V: TRBV30
D: TRBD2
J: TRBJ2-3

DNA: TGCGCCAGCAGCCAAGATATCCTAGCTCTCAATGAGCAGTTCTTC
CDR3: CASSQDILALNEQFF
length: 15
size: .
V: TRBV4-1
D: .
J: TRBJ2-1

DNA: TGTGCCAGCAGCTTAAAATGGGGGGATGGCGACTACACCTTC
CDR3: CASSLKWGDGDYTF
length: 14
size: few
V: TRBV11-2
D: .
J: TRBJ1-2

DNA: TGTGCCAGCAGCTTAGGGCAGGGGAACTATGGCTACACCTTC
CDR3: CASSLGQGNYGYTF
length: 14
size: .
V: TRBV7-9
D: .
J: TRBJ1-2

DNA: TGTGCCAGCAGCGATCGCCTGGGGACTAGCGTTTACAATGAGCAGTTCTTC
CDR3: CASSDRLGTSVYNEQFF
length: 17
size: .
V: TRBV9
D: TRBD2
J: TRBJ2-1

DNA: TGTGCCAGCAGCGTAACGAACACTGAAGCTTTCTTT
CDR3: CASSVTNTEAFF
length: 12
size: few
V: TRBV11-2
D: .
J: TRBJ1-1